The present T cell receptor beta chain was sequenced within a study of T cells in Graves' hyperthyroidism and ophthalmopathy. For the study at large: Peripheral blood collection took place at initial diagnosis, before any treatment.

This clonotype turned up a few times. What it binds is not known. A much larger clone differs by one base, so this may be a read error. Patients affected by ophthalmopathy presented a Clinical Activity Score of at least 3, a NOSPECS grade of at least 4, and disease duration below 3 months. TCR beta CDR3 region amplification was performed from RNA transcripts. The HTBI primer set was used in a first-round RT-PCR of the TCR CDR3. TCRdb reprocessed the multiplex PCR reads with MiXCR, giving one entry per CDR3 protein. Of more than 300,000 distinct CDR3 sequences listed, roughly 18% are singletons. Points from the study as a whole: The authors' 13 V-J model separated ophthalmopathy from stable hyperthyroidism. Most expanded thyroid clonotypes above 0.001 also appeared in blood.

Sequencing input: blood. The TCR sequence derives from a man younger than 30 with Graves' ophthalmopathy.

The CDR3 DNA is TGTGCCAGCAGCTCGGACAGCCACGAGCAGTACTTC. Translating gives CASSSDSHEQYF. V is TRBV28 and J is TRBJ2-7; tentatively, D is TRBD1 (6 bases). CDR3 length: 12 amino acids. Per the germline V gene, CDR1 is MDHEN and CDR2 is SYDVKM. V lost 6 bases, J lost 5 bases, and 11 bases lay in between.